Below, one TCR beta chain is given with its context. Its antigen is not identified. The sample originates from a study of CD8 T cells in ankylosing spondylitis. Overall study findings and caveats: Made up of several highly homologous variants, a TCR beta motif appeared characteristic of ankylosing spondylitis blood.

Germline-derived CDR1 and CDR2 are SGHTS and YDEGEE. Trimming took off 4 bases at V and 5 bases at J, with 14 bases between the two ends. This CDR3 comprises 14 residues. TCRdb re-derived calls from the 5' RACE reads in MiXCR, one entry per CDR3 protein. Of fewer than 450,000 distinct CDR3 sequences in the sample, roughly 15% were seen once. The rearrangement uses TRBV5-8 and TRBJ2-3, with D perhaps assigned TRBD1 or TRBD2 (5 bases each). This TCR derives from a male donor with ankylosing spondylitis. The sequenced sample consisted of blood, either unsorted or a sorted T cell fraction (not recorded which). The CDR3 DNA follows: TGTGCCAGCAGCCCAGGGCCTGGGAGAGATACGCAGTATTTT. It yields the protein CASSPGPGRDTQYF.